The clone carrying this T cell receptor (beta chain) occurred a few times. Its antigen is unknown. This CDR3 comprises 18 residues. Trimming pared 1 base from V and 1 base from J, leaving 19 bases between. Germline CDR1 is MGHDK and CDR2 is SYGVNS. Noted time point: newly diagnosed GD, antithyroid drugs for less than 3 months. From PBMCs, RNA was extracted and then used to make the TCR library. The sample comes from a study of regulatory T cells in long-lasting Graves disease. Both iRepertoire HTBI primers and Arm-PCR of CDR3 regions were used to build the TCR beta libraries. TCRdb re-analysed the multiplex PCR reads in MiXCR, keeping a single row per CDR3 protein. Of about 540,000 distinct CDR3 sequences in the sample, less than 15% were seen once. Study-wide findings and caveats: Comparison showed that persistent patients shared more public clonotypes (about 3,000) than new patients (nearly 1,000). Persistent disease was associated with favored TRBV28 usage and with favored use of TRBJ1-2 and TRBJ2-5.

These data were also reused for a study on T cells in Graves' hyperthyroidism and ophthalmopathy. According to that study: A set of HTBI primers served as the primers for a first-round RT-PCR of the TCR CDR3. Blood also showed most of the thyroid clonotypes that were expanded above 0.001.

The sequences come from peripheral blood mononuclear cells (PBMCs), collected at new diagnosis, from a patient treated with antithyroid drugs. This chain joins TRBV25-1 and TRBJ2-5; the D gene is possibly TRBD2 (6 bases). The origin of this receptor is a young man with Graves disease. CDR3 nucleotides: TGTGCCAGCAGTGAATCGGTCGGTGGAGGGGTACGCCAAGAGACCCAGTACTTC. Translating it yields CASSESVGGGVRQETQYF. Full variable domain (outside the CDR3, taken from reference TRBV25-1 and TRBJ2-5): EADIYQTPRYLVIGTGKKITLECSQTMGHDKMYWYQQDPGMELHLIHYSYGVNSTEKGDLSSESTVSRIRTEHFPLTLESARPSHTSQYLCASSESVGGGVRQETQYFGPGTRLLVL.